The sequence of this T cell receptor beta chain was determined in a study of regulatory T cells in long-lasting Graves disease (dated by TCRdb to the early 2020s). At the level of the whole study: Newly diagnosed Graves' disease patients had taken antithyroid drugs for less than 3 months. This study used TCR sequencing and RNA sequencing of peripheral blood to compare persistent Graves' disease patients against newly diagnosed Graves' disease patients. The study was registered as a clinical trial and conducted in China. A total of roughly 35 samples underwent TCR sequencing: about 13 from persistent and roughly 20 from newly diagnosed Graves' disease patients.

This clonotype was seen at least ten times. Which antigen it targets is not known. No base qualities exist here, and no much larger clone lies one base off it. The time point label on this specimen signifies: newly diagnosed GD, antithyroid drugs for less than 3 months. For both TCR sequencing and RNA sequencing, RNA was extracted from PBMCs in TRIzol. The diagnosis of Graves' disease was made according to American Thyroid Association guidelines. Patients for the study were recruited at an endocrinology department in Xi'an, China. Each patient gave about 8.1 milliliters of peripheral blood, collected in an EDTA anticoagulant tube. Ficoll Paque Plus density gradient separation was used to isolate PBMCs, and no additional T cell sorting was done. RNA quality was checked with an Agilent 2100 Bioanalyzer and agarose gel, and concentration with a NanoDrop 2000. Library construction relied on multiplex PCR. TCRdb names Illumina HiSeq 4000 as the instrument used. To build TCR beta libraries, CDR3 regions were amplified by Arm-PCR using iRepertoire HTBI primers. Before sequencing, the PCR products went through gel purification. The paper's processing steps were these. Gene usage analysis of CDR3 amino acid clonotypes used the 55 to 80 TRBV and about 13 TRBJ segments found across samples. COPE and FqMerger were used to merge filtered high-quality paired reads into contigs. Contigs were aligned with BLAST to IMGT TRBV, TRBD and TRBJ reference genes, and CDR3 was defined per IMGT. Any clonotype with a frequency above 0.1% was classified as a highly expanded clone. Repertoire diversity was measured by Shannon entropy, and V-J evenness by the Gini coefficient. A clonotype was considered public if more than one individual shared it. TCRdb trimmed public reads at Q25 via fastp, called clones via MiXCR and kept in-frame beta chains. Each entry is one CDR3 protein sequence, shown with its most common DNA and genes. TCRdb's processing, not the authors', yielded these V and J calls. In all, the sample holds hundreds of thousands of distinct CDR3 sequences, and about 15% of those were seen once. 15% to 20% of the sample goes to the ten largest clones.

According to the germline V gene, CDR1 reads MNHNS and CDR2 reads SASEGT. CDR3 length: 15 amino acids, cysteine to phenylalanine. Only the CDR3 part of the read is kept: 45 bases, read in frame from the first base. V is clipped by 7 bases and J by 5 bases, and the sequence between their germline boundaries is 18 bases long. The full study reports these points: Because the primary lesion, thyroid tissue, could not be accessed, the study looked at peripheral blood alone. A larger number of public clonotypes was shared among persistent patients (approximately 2,600) than among newly diagnosed patients (around 890). TRBV28, TRBJ1-2 and TRBJ2-5 were preferentially used in persistent disease, while TRBV20-1 and TRBJ2-1 were favored in newly diagnosed disease. As a limitation, the authors acknowledged that the small sample size may reduce accuracy. Sequencing and analysis were restricted to the TCR beta chain. Persistent Graves' disease patients showed lower TCR Shannon entropy and fewer highly expanded clones than newly diagnosed patients, suggesting clonal expansion.

The data also belong to a second study, concerning T cells in Graves' hyperthyroidism and ophthalmopathy. Per that second paper: A patient counted as having stable Graves' hyperthyroidism if no progression to ophthalmopathy occurred over 18 months of follow-up. The hyperthyroidism patients were between 18 and 65 years old and newly diagnosed, with a disease duration of less than 2 months. Patients with uncontrolled infections, other autoimmune diseases, pregnancy or lactation were excluded. Clinical symptoms, serum thyroxine and TRAb, thyroid ultrasound, and orbital computed tomography formed the basis for the diagnoses. The first round of RT-PCR for the TCR CDR3 was performed with the HTBI primer set and the Qiagen OneStep RT-PCR kit. Blood samples also contained most of the expanded thyroid clonotypes (frequency above 0.001), which suggests that blood repertoires may reflect thyroid immune responses. In cross-validation, a model built on a 13 V-J signature told ophthalmopathy apart from stable hyperthyroidism with over 85% sensitivity and 81% to 82% specificity, and in testing the same model reached 80%/75%. In validation, progression to ophthalmopathy was predicted by the model with 70.59% sensitivity and roughly 76% specificity, a median of roughly 6.4 months before onset. To identify distinguishing TCR V-J signatures, a discovery cohort of around 98 patients was used, comprising 40 to 45 with Graves' ophthalmopathy and approximately 58 with stable Graves' hyperthyroidism. An independent validation cohort of 18 to 20 hyperthyroidism patients and more than 15 patients who later progressed to ophthalmopathy tested prospective prediction of ophthalmopathy. The 85 to 100 discovery patients were divided at random into training and test sets in a 7:3 ratio. In addition, the study compared T-cell repertoires in thyroid tissue and in blood from roughly six Graves' hyperthyroidism patients. Once sampling was done, hyperthyroidism patients were given methimazole at a starting dose of 30 mg daily, whereas ophthalmopathy patients were given high-dose intravenous methylprednisolone. A second multiplex PCR round built the libraries, followed by size selection and purification. Sequencing of the libraries was done on an Illumina HiSeq2000 using paired-end 100 bp reads. SOAPnuke was used to process the raw data, removing reads that contained adapters or uncalled bases, had a mean Phred below 15, or lacked an exact match to the constant primer or identifier. COPE v1.2.5 was used to merge the high-quality paired reads, and each unique nucleotide sequence was defined as a clonotype. Clonotypes were aligned to IMGT TRBV, TRBD and TRBJ reference segments using MiTCR v1.1. Only V-J combinations with frequency above 0.0001, covering roughly 99% of repertoires, were analysed. The TCS score was defined as the ratio of F50 (clonal expansion) to E x V (chaos), calculated using BLOSUM62-based TCRdist between CDR3 peptides within each V-J. Welch's t-statistics and random forest reduced 500 to 550 V-J features to about 12, which were used in a naive Bayes classifier (R e1071). No statistical method was used to set the sample size in advance, and investigators knew the group allocation. According to the paper, TCR Vbeta CDR3 sequencing was carried out on approximately 140 peripheral blood samples, which came from more than 40 ophthalmopathy, about 75 hyperthyroidism and around 17 progressor patients.

This sample comprised peripheral blood mononuclear cells (PBMCs), obtained at new diagnosis, from a patient treated with antithyroid drugs. This TCR was sampled from a woman in her 30s with Graves disease. Donor details come from another sample of the same person, matched by shared clones. The chain employs TRBV6-1 and TRBJ1-5; possibly the D gene is TRBD1, per 6 matching bases. The CDR3 region: CASISGAAGDQPQHF. In nucleotides, the sequence is TGTGCCAGCATCTCGGGGGCAGCAGGGGATCAGCCCCAGCATTTT.